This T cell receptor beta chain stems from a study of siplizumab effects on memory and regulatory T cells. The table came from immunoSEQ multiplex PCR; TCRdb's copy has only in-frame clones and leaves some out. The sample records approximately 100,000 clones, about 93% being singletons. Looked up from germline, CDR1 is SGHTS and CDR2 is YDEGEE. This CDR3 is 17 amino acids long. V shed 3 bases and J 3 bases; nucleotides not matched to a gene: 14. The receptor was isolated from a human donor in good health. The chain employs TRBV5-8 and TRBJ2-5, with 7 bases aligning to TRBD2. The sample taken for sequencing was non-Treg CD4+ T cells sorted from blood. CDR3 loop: CASSWGLQRDFEETQYF. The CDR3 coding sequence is TGTGCCAGCAGCTGGGGGTTACAGCGGGATTTTGAAGAGACCCAGTACTTC. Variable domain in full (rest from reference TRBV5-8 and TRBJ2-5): EAGVTQSPTHLIKTRGQQATLRCSPISGHTSVYWYQQALGLGLQFLLWYDEGEERNRGNFPPRFSGRQFPNYSSELNVNALELEDSALYLCASSWGLQRDFEETQYFGPGTRLLVL.